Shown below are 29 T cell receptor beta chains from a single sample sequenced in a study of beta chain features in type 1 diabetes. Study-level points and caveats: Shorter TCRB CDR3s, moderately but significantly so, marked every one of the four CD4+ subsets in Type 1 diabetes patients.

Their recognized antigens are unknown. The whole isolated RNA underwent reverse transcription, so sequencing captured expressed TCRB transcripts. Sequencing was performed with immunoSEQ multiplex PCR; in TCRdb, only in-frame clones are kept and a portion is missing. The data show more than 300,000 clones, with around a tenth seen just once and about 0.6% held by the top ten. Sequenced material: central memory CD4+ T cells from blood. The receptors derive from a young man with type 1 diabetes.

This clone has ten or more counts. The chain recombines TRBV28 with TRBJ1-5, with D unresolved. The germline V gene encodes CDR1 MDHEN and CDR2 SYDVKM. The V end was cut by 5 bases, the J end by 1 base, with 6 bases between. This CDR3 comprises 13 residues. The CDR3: CASSALSNQPQHF. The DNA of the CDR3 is TGTGCCAGCAGTGCCCTGAGCAATCAGCCCCAGCATTTT.

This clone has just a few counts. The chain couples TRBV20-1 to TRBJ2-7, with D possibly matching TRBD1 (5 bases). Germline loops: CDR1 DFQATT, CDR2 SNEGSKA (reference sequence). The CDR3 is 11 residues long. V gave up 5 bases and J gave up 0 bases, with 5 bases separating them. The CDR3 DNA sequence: TGCAGTGCTGACAGCTCCTACGAGCAGTACTTC. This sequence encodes CSADSSYEQYF.

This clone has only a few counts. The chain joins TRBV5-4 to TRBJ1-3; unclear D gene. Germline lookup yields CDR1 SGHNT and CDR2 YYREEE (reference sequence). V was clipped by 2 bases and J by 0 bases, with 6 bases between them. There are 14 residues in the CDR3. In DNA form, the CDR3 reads TGTGCCAGCAGCTTACAGATCTCTGGAAACACCATATATTTT. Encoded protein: CASSLQISGNTIYF.

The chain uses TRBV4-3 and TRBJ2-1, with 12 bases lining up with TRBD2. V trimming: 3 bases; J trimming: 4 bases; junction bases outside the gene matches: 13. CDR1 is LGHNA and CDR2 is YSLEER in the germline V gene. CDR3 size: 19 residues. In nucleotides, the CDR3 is TGCGCCAGCAGCCAGCACACAGGGACCCTAGCGGGAGGGTACAATGAGCAGTTCTTC. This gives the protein CASSQHTGTLAGGYNEQFF.

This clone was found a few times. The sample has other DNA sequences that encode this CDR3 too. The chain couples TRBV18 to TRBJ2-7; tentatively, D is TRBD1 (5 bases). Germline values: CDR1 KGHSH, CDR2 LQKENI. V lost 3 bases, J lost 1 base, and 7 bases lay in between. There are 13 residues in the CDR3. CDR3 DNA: TGTGCCAGCTCACCTGACAGTTCCTACGAGCAGTACTTC. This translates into CASSPDSSYEQYF. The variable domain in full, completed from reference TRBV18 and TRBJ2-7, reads NAGVMQNPRHLVRRRGQEARLRCSPMKGHSHVYWYRQLPEEGLKFMVYLQKENIIDESGMPKERFSAEFPKEGPSILRIQQVVRGDSAAYFCASSPDSSYEQYFGPGTRLTVT.

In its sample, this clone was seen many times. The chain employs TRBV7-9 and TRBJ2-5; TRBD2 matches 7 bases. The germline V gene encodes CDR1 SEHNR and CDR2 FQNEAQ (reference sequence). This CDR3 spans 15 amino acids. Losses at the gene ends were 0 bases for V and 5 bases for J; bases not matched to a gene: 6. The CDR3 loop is CASSLAGRAGETQYF. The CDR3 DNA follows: TGTGCCAGCAGCTTAGCGGGGAGGGCCGGGGAGACCCAGTACTTC.

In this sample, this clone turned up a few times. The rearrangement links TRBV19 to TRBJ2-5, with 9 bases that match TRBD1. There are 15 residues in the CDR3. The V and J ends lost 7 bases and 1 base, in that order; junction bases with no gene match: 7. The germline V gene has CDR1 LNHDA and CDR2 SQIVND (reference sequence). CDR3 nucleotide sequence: TGTGCCAGTACTGACAGGGGGGATCCCCAAGAGACCCAGTACTTC. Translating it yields CASTDRGDPQETQYF.

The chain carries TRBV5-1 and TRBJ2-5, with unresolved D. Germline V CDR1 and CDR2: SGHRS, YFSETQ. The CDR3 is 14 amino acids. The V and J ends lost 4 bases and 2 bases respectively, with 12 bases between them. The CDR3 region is CASSPRQLQETQYF. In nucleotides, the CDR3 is TGCGCCAGCAGCCCTAGGCAACTACAAGAGACCCAGTACTTC.

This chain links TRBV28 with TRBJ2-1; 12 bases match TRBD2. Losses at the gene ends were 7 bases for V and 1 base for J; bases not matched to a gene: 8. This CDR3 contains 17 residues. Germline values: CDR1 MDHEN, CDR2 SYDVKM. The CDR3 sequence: CASTLLGLAGSYNEQFF. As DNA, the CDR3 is TGTGCCAGCACCCTACTCGGACTAGCGGGATCCTACAATGAGCAGTTCTTC.

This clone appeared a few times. The CDR3 DNA reads TGTGCCAGCAGCCCGGGACTAGCGGACCCCTACGAGCAGTACTTC. It specifies CASSPGLADPYEQYF. The rearrangement joins TRBV5-4 to TRBJ2-7; 11 bases fit TRBD2. CDR3 size: 15 residues. Germline trimming cut 4 bases from V and 2 bases from J; bases unmatched to any gene: 5. CDR1 and CDR2 from the germline V gene are SGHNT and YYREEE (reference sequence).

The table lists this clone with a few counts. This CDR3 reads CASSFEQGLSRKLFF. CDR3 in DNA: TGTGCCAGCAGCTTTGAACAGGGGTTATCGAGAAAACTGTTTTTT. The chain has TRBV7-2 and TRBJ1-4; TRBD1 matches 7 bases. CDR3 length: 15 amino acids. J was trimmed by 10 bases and V by 3 bases; bases with no gene match: 11. CDR1 SGHTA and CDR2 FQGNSA come from the germline V gene.

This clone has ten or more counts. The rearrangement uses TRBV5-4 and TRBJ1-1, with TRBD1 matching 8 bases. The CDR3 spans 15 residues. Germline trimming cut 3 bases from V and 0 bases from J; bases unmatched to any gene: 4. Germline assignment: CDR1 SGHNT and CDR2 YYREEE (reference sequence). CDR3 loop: CASSYGTGMNTEAFF. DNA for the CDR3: TGTGCCAGCAGCTATGGGACAGGAATGAACACTGAAGCTTTCTTT.

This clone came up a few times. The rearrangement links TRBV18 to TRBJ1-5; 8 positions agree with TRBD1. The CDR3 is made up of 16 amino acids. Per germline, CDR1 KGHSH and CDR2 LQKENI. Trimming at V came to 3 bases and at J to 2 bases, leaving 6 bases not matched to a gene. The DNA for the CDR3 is TGTGCCAGCTCACCGACCCTGACAGGGGGCAATCAGCCCCAGCATTTT. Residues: CASSPTLTGGNQPQHF.

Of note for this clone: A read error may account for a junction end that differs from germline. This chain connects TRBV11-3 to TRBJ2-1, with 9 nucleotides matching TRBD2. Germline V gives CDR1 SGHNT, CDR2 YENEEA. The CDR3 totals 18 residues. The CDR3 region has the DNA TGTGCCAGCCGCTTAGATCAGGGGGGTCGCGGGAGGGCCGGGGTGCAGTTCTTC. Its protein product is CASRLDQGGRGRAGVQFF. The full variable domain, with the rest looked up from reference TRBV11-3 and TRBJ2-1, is EAGVVQSPRYKIIEKKQPVAFWCNPISGHNTLYWYLQNLGQGPELLIRYENEEAVDDSQLPKDRFSAERLKGVDSTLKIQPAELGDSAVYLCASRLDQGGRGRAGVQFFGPGTRLTVL.

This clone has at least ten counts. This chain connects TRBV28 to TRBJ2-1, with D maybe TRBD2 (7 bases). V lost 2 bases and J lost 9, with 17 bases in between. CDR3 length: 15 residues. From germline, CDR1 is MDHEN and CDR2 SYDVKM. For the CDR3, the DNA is TGTGCCAGCAGTTTAAGCAGGGCGGGGGCAGGTGAGCAGTTCTTC. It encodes CASSLSRAGAGEQFF.

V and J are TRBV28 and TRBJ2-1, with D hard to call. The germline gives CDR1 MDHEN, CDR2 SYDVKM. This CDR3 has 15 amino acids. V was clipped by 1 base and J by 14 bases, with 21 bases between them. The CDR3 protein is CASSLYLQDGKVKFF. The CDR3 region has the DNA TGTGCCAGCAGTTTATACCTCCAGGACGGAAAGGTCAAGTTCTTC.

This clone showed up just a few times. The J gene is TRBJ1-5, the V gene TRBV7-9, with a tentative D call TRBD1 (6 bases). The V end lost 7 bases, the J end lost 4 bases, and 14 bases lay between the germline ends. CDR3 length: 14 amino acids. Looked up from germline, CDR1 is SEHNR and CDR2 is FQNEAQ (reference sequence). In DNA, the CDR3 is TGTGCCAGCATGTGGGGGCGCGATAATCAGCCCCAGCATTTT. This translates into CASMWGRDNQPQHF. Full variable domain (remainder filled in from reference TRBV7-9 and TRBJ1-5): DTGVSQNPRHKITKRGQNVTFRCDPISEHNRLYWYRQTLGQGPEFLTYFQNEAQLEKSRLLSDRFSAERPKGSFSTLEIQRTEQGDSAMYLCASMWGRDNQPQHFGDGTRLSIL.

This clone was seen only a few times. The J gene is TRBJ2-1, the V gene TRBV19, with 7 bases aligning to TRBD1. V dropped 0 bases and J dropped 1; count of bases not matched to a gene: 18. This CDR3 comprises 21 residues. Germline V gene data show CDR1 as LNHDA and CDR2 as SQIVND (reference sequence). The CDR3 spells CASSIDLLGGAYSTSYNEQFF. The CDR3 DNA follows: TGTGCCAGTAGTATAGATCTATTAGGGGGCGCCTATTCTACATCCTACAATGAGCAGTTCTTC.

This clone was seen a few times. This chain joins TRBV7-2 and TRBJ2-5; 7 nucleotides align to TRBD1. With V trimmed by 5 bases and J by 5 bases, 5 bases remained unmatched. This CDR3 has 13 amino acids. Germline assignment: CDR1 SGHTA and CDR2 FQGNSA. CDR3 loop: CASSTGQWETQYF. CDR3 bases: TGTGCCAGCAGCACGGGACAGTGGGAGACCCAGTACTTC.

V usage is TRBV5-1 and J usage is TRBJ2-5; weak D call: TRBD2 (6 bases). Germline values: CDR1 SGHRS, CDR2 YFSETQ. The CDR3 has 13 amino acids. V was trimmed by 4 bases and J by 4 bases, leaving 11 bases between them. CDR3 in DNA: TGCGCCAGCAGCCCGGTGGGGGGAGAGACCCAGTACTTC. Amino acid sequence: CASSPVGGETQYF.

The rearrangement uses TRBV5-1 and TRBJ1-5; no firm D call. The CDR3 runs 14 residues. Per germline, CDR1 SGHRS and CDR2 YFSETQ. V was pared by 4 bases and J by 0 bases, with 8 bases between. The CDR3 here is CASSAGDSNQPQHF. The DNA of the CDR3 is TGCGCCAGCAGCGCGGGAGATAGCAATCAGCCCCAGCATTTT.

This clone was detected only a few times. CDR3 loop: CASSPTTGIETQYF. The CDR3 nucleotides are TGTGCCAGCAGCCCCACGACAGGGATAGAGACCCAGTACTTC. The chain links TRBV7-9 to TRBJ2-5, with TRBD1 matching over 7 bases. The CDR3 contains 14 residues. After removal of 5 bases from V and 4 bases from J, the junction contained 7 bases not matched to a gene. CDR1 is SEHNR, CDR2 FQNEAQ, per germline (reference sequence).

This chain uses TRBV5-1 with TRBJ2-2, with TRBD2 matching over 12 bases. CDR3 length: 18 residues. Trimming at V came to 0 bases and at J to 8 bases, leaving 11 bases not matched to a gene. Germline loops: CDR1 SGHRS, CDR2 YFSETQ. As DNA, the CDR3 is TGCGCCAGCAGCTTGGAACCACATGGACTAGCGGGAATGGGGGAGCTGTTTTTT. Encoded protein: CASSLEPHGLAGMGELFF.

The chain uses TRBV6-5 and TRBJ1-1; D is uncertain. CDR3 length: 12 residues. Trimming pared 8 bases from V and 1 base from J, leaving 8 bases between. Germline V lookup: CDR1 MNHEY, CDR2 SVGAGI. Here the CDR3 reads CASGLRNTEAFF. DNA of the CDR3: TGTGCCAGCGGTTTAAGGAACACTGAAGCTTTCTTT.

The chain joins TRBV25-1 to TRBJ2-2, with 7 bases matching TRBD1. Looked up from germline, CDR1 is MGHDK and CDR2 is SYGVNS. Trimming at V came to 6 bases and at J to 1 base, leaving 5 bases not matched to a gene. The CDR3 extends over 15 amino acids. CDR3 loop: CASSPGQWNTGELFF. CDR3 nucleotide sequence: TGTGCCAGCAGCCCGGGACAGTGGAACACCGGGGAGCTGTTTTTT.

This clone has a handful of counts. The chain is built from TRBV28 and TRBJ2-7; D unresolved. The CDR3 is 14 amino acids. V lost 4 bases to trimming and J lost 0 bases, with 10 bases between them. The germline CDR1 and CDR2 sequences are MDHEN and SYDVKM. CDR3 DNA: TGTGCCAGCAGTTCGCCACGGTACTCCTACGAGCAGTACTTC. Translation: CASSSPRYSYEQYF.

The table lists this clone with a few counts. Here the CDR3 DNA reads TGTGCCAGCAGGACAGGGGCCTATGGCTACACCTTC. Amino acids: CASRTGAYGYTF. The chain couples TRBV6-6 to TRBJ1-2; 8 nucleotides agree with TRBD1. Per germline, CDR1 MNHNY and CDR2 SVGAGI (reference sequence). The CDR3 is 12 residues long. With V trimmed by 6 bases and J by 4 bases, 1 base remained unmatched.

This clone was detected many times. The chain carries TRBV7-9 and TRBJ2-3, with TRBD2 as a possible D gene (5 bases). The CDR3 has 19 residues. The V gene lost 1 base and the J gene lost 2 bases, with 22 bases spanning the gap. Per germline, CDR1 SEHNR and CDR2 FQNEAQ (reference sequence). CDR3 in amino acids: CASSLGTRRRPVPTDTQYF. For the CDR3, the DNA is TGTGCCAGCAGCTTAGGCACTAGAAGGAGGCCTGTGCCCACAGATACGCAGTATTTT.

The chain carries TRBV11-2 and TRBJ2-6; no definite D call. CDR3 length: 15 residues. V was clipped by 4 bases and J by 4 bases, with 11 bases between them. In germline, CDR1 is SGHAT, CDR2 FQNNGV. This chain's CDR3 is CASSSARSGANVLTF. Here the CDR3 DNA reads TGTGCCAGCAGCTCCGCGAGGTCCGGGGCCAACGTCCTGACTTTC.